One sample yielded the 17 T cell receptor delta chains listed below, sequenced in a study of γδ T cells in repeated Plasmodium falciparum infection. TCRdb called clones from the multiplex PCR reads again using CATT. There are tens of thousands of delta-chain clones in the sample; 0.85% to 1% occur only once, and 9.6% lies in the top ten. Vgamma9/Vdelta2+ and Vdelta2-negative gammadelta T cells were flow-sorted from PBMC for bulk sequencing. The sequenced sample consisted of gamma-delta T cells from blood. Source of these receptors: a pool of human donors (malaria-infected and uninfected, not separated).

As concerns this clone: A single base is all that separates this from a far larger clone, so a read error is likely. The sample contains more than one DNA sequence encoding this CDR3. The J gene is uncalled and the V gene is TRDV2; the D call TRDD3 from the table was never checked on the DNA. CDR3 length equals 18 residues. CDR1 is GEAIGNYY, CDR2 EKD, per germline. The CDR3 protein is CACDDAGGPSWDTRQMFF. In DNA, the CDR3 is TGTGCCTGTGATGATGCTGGGGGCCCCTCCTGGGACACCCGACAGATGTTCTTC.

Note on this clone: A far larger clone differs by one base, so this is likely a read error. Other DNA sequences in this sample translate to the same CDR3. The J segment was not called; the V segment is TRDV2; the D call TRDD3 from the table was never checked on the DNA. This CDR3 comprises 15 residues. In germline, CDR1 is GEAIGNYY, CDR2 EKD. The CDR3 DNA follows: TGTGCCTGTGACATTCTTGGGATGGGCACCGATAAACTCATTTTT. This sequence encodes CACDILGMGTDKLIF.

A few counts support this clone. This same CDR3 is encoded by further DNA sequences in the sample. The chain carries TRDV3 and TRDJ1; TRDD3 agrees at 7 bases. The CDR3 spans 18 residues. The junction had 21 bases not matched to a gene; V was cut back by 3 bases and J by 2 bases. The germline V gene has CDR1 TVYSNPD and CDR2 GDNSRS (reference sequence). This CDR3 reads CALWPSRRGYAFTDKLIF. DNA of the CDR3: TGTGCCTTGTGGCCCTCACGCAGGGGATATGCATTTACCGATAAACTCATCTTT.

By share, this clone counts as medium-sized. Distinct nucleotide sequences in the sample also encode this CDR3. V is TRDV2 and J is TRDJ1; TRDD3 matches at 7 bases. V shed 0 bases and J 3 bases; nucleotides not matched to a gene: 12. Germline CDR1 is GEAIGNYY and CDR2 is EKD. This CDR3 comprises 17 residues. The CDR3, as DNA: TGTGCCTGTGACACCATTGCCCGGGGGGATCTTCCCGATAAACTCATCTTT. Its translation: CACDTIARGDLPDKLIF.

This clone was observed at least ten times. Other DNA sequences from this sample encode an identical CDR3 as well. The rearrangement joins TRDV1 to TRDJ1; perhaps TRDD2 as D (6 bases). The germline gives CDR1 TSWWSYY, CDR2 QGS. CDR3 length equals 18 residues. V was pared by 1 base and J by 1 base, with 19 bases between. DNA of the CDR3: TGTGCTCTTGGGGAACCGACCTTCCCACGAAGATGCACCGATAAACTCATCTTT. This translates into CALGEPTFPRRCTDKLIF.

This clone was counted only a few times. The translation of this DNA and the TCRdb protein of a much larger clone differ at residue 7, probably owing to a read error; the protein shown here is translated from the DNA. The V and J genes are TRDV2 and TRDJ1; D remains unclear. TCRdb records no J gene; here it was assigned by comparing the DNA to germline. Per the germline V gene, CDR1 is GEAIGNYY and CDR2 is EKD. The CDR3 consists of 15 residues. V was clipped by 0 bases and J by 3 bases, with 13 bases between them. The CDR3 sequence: CACDTIGSPPDKLIF. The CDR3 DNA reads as TGTGCCTGTGACACCATCGGTTCACCTCCCGATAAACTCATCTTT.

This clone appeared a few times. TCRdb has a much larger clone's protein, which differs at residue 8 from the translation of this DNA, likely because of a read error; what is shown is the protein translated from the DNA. The chain's CDR3 is CALGESRARLGIPDKLIF. The CDR3 coding sequence is TGTGCTCTTGGGGAAAGTCGGGCACGTTTGGGGATTCCCGATAAACTCATCTTT. This rearrangement joins TRDV1 to TRDJ1; TRDD3 might be the D (6 bases). Because TCRdb records no J gene, it was assigned here through a match of the DNA to germline. There are 18 residues in the CDR3. V lost 2 bases to trimming and J lost 3 bases, with 22 bases between them. The V gene's germline CDR1 is TSWWSYY and CDR2 QGS.

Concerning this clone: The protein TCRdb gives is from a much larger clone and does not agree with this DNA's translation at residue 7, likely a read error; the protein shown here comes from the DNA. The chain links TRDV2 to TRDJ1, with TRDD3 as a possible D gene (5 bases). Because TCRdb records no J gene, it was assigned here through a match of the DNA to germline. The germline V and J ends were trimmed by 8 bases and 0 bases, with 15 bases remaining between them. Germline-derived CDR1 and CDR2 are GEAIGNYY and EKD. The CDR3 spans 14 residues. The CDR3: CASDRGGHTDKLIF. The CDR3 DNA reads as TGTGCCTCCGACCGGGGGGGCCACACCGATAAACTCATCTTT.

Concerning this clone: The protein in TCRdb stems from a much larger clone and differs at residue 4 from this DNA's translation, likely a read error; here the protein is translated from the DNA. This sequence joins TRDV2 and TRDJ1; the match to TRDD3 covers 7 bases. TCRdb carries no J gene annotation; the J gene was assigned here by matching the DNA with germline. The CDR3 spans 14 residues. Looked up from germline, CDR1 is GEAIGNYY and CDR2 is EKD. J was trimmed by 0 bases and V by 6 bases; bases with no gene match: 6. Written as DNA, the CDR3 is TGTGCCTGTAACAGGGGGGGATACACCGATAAACTCATCTTT. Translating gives CACNRGGYTDKLIF.

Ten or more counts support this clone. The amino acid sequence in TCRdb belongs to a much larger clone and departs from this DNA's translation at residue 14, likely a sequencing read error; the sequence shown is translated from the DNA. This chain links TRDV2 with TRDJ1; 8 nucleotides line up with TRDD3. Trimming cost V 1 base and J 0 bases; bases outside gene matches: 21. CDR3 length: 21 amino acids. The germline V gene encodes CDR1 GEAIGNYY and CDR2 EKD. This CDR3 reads CACDTLTTGGLPAGYTDKLIF. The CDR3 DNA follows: TGTGCCTGTGACACTCTCACTACTGGGGGCCTACCCGCTGGCTACACCGATAAACTCATCTTT.

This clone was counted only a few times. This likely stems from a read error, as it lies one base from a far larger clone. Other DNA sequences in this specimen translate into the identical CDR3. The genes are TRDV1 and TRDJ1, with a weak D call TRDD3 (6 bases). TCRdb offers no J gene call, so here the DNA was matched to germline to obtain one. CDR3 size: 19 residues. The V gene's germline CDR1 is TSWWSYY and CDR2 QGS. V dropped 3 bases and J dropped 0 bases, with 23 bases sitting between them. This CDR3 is CALGDPSRIPLPYTDKLIF. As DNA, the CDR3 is TGTGCTCTTGGGGACCCCTCCCGGATACCTCTACCATACACCGATAAACTCATCTTT.

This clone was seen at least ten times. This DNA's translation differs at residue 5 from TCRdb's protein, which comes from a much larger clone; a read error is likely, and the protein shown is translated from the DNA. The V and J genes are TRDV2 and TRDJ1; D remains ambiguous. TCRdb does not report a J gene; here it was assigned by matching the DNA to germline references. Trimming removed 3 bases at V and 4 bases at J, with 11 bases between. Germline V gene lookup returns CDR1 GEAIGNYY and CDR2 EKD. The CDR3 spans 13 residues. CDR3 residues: CACDGVGVDKLIF. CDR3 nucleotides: TGTGCCTGTGACGGTGTAGGAGTCGATAAACTCATCTTT.

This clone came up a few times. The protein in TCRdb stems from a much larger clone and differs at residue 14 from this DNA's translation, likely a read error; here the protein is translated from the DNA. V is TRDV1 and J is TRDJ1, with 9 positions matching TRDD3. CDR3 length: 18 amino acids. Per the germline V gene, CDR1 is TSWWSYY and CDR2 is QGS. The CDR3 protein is CALGEVIGGIQYTNKLIF. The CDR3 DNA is TGTGCTCTTGGGGAAGTGATCGGGGGGATACAGTACACCAATAAACTCATCTTT.

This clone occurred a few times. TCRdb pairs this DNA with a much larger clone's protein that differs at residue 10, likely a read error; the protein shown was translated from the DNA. The CDR3 region has the DNA TGTGCCTGTGACATTCTAACTGCCAACCCACTGGGGGATAGACTACCCGATAAACTCATCTTT. This encodes CACDILTANPLGDRLPDKLIF. The rearrangement joins TRDV2 to TRDJ1; 11 positions match TRDD3. Since TCRdb gives no J gene, matching the DNA to germline was used here to assign it. Per germline, CDR1 GEAIGNYY and CDR2 EKD. J gave up 3 bases and V 2 bases, and 22 bases lay outside the gene matches. The CDR3 has 21 amino acids.

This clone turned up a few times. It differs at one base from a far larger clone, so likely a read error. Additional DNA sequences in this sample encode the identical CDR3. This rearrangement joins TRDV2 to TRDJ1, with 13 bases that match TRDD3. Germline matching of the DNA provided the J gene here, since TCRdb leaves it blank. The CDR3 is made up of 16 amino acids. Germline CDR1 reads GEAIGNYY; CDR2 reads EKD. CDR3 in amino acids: CACDTELGDTADKLIF. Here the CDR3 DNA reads TGCGCCTGTGACACCGAACTGGGGGATACGGCCGATAAACTCATCTTT.

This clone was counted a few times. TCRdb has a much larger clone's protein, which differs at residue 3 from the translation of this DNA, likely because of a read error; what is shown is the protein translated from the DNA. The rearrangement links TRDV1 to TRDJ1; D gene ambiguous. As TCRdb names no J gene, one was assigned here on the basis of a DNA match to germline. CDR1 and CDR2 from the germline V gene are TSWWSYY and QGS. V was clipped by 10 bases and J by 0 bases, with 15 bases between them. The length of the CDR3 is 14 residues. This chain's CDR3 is CAPDAQGYTDKLIF. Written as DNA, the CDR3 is TGTGCTCCTGACGCTCAAGGGTACACCGATAAACTCATCTTT.

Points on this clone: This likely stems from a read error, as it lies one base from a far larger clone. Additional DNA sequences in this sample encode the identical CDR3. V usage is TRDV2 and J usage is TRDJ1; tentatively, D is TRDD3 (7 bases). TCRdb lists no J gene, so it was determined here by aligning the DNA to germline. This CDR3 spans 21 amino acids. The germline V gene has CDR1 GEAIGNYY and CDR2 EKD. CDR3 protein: CACDSLPRTNWGFHPTDKLIF. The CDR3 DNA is TGTGCTTGTGATAGCCTTCCGCGGACCAACTGGGGTTTTCACCCCACCGATAAACTCATCTTT.